This paragraph covers one TCR beta chain sequence. The antigen this receptor binds is unknown. No base quality information exists; no much larger clone differs at one position. The germline V gene (reference sequence) yields MNHEY for CDR1 and SMNVEV for CDR2. From V the trimming removes 6 bases and from J it removes 3 bases, while the gene matches leave 3 bases of the junction unaccounted for. The CDR3 numbers 15 residues from cysteine through phenylalanine. The kept DNA is CDR3 alone, 45 bases in frame from the first base. CD8 naive samples were CD45RO-negative cells positively selected for CCR7, giving a CD45RA+CCR7+ population that excluded TemRA cells. Healthy HIV-negative adults with no recently reported acute infections or vaccinations were included as donors. Every donor was a Caucasian adult residing in Nashville, Tennessee, USA. Blood was collected by leukapheresis, and PBMCs were isolated by Ficoll-Histopaque density gradient centrifugation and then cryopreserved in liquid nitrogen vapor phase. Analytical flow cytometry was used to check the purity and quantity of every magnetically sorted T cell population. Each sorted fraction had its genomic DNA isolated and then quantified by UV absorbance on a Nanodrop 2000c.

This entry comes from a study of shared clonotypes between healthy human individuals (dated by TCRdb to about 2020). As for the study more broadly: A couple of women and three men aged 18 to 49 years were included in the cohort. Each donor's leukapheresis produced roughly between about 0.9 and 9.5 billion PBMCs. For each donor, CD4 naive and CD4 memory were each run on three plates, CD8 naive on two plates, and CD8 memory on one plate. To estimate repertoire size and how much clonotype sharing occurs between individuals, the study deeply sequenced the blood TCR repertoires of several healthy adults. To increase sequencing depth and limit assay-specific biases, different laboratories used diverse techniques to prepare libraries and sequence TCR repertoires.

Results and caveats for the whole study, not just this receptor: Even with the large sequencing depth, rarefaction of the sorted-subset datasets indicated that sequencing was incomplete. Based on pairwise subsampling, the degree of clonotype sharing among donors was expected to be affected by sequencing depth. Sampling was restricted to blood, and TCR repertoires in tissues likely differ from the TCR repertoires found in blood. Naive subsets generally had larger estimated clonotype richness than memory subsets did. The genetic and exposure-history diversity represented was limited by the small number of donors. When a few donors were compared, the shared fraction of clonotypes was around 5% for naive CD4, approximately 3.5% for naive CD8, 2% to 2.5% for memory CD4, and 0.35% to 0.5% for memory CD8. Higher generation probabilities were observed for clonotypes shared by all four sorted-subset donors than for non-shared clonotypes.

Using the deep immunoSEQ assay, TCR CDR3 regions were amplified from genomic DNA by multiplex PCR. For each cell subset, the extracted genomic DNA was distributed evenly across all wells of several immunoSEQ 96-well plates, and each plate served as one replicate. For sorted subsets, about 200 ng genomic DNA, equal to tens of thousands of T cell genomes, was loaded into each replicate PCR. The purified libraries were quantified using a Qubit 3.0 fluorometer, sized with a Bioanalyzer 2100, and then quantified again using the KAPA Library Quantification kit. Every immunoSEQ 96-well plate was sequenced on a dedicated single-read 150-cycle Illumina NextSeq 550 flow cell. Regarding the original processing steps: Because the immunoSEQ output included only junctional sequences and no quality scores, the filtering could not be the same as the filtering used for full-length reads. To assign V/J genes and CDR3, sequences were annotated using PyIR, a Python wrapper for IgBLAST v1.9, with IMGT germline references. Reads with weak V/J assignments (E-value above 1e-6), missing CDR3, stop codons, out-of-frame junctions, or ambiguous translated residues were removed. V3J clonotypes were defined as sequences sharing an identical inferred V gene, J gene, and CDR3 amino acid sequence. To compute the percentage overlap between repertoires, the number of shared unique clonotypes was divided by the size of the smaller repertoire. Repertoire richness was assessed with RTK rarefaction, the Chao1 estimator, and Recon v2.1 estimates of unobserved clonotypes. Generation probabilities for all TCRbeta clonotypes obtained by the gDNA method from several donors were computed using OLGA. Entries here come from immuneACCESS through TCRdb and include only in-frame sequences with V and J called. Some clones fail to appear in such tables; in the studies checked, an unresolved V gene covers under half of the shortfall, and the cause of the remainder is unknown. Clone size and V and J calls were adopted from that table, with D and trimming inferred from the DNA. For this sample there are around 600,000 clones; 85% to 95% appear just once. Approximately 0.11% of the sample comes from the top ten.

The clonotype originates from a woman aged 25 to 39 in good health. The sequenced sample was naive CD8+ T cells sorted from blood. Sample cell subset or site, as interpreted from the label and publication: CD45RA+CCR7+. This chain is built from TRBV27 and TRBJ2-1, and TRBD2 aligns with 12 junction nucleotides. The sequenced DNA is TGTGCCAGCAGCGTGGGACTAGCGGGCTACAATGAGCAGTTCTTC. Its amino acids are CASSVGLAGYNEQFF.